Below, 25 T cell receptor beta chains from the same sample are listed, as sequenced in a study of shared clonotypes between healthy human individuals. Sequenced by immunoSEQ multiplex PCR; TCRdb stores in-frame clones only, minus some. The profile shows about 980,000 clones, 76% of them singletons. Material for sequencing was memory CD4+ T cells sorted from blood. Regarding subset: CD45RA-negative fraction. These receptors were obtained from a man younger than 35 in good health.

The chain joins TRBV5-4 to TRBJ1-5; TRBD1 matches at 9 bases. The CDR3 runs to 15 residues. Looked up from germline, CDR1 is SGHNT and CDR2 is YYREEE (reference sequence). The trim removed 4 bases at V and 1 base at J, leaving 3 bases unmatched. In DNA form, the CDR3 reads TGTGCCAGCAGCCCGGACAGGGGAAGCAATCAGCCCCAGCATTTT. Protein sequence: CASSPDRGSNQPQHF.

The chain carries TRBV6-5 and TRBJ1-2; D unclear. CDR3 length: 9 amino acids. CDR1 MNHEY and CDR2 SVGAGI come from the germline V gene. Deletions cut 5 bases from V and 8 bases from J, with 3 bases between. CDR3 residues: CASSPGYTF. For the CDR3, the DNA is TGTGCCAGCAGTCCAGGCTACACCTTC.

In nucleotides, the CDR3 is TGTGCCAGTAGTAATGACAGGGATTTCGAGGTGGCGACCAAAAACATTCAGTACTTC. Its translation is CASSNDRDFEVATKNIQYF. V gene TRBV19 combines with J gene TRBJ2-4, with 7 bases aligning to TRBD1. Germline V lookup: CDR1 LNHDA, CDR2 SQIVND (reference sequence). J lost 2 bases, V lost 4 bases, and 17 bases had no gene match. The CDR3 is 19 amino acids.

The V gene is TRBV5-5, the J gene TRBJ1-6, with a tentative D call TRBD1 (5 bases). Germline-derived CDR1 and CDR2 are SGHKS and YYEKEE (reference sequence). The CDR3 totals 14 residues. Trimming removed 0 bases from V and 5 bases from J, with 6 bases in between. Here the CDR3 DNA reads TGTGCCAGCAGCTTGGTAGGGGATAATTCACCCCTCCACTTT. It specifies CASSLVGDNSPLHF.

V and J are TRBV19 and TRBJ1-2; a weak D match, TRBD1 (6 bases). Germline assignment: CDR1 LNHDA and CDR2 SQIVND (reference sequence). The CDR3 has 11 amino acids. Deletions cut 10 bases from V and 4 bases from J, with 10 bases between. As DNA, the CDR3 is TGTGCCACACAGGGACCCTATGGCTACACCTTC. Translated: CATQGPYGYTF.

The chain couples TRBV7-2 to TRBJ2-4; TRBD1 is a possible D gene (6 bases). Trimming took 5 bases from V and 6 from J, leaving 17 bases between them. The CDR3 loop spans 15 amino acids. Germline V gives CDR1 SGHTA, CDR2 FQGNSA. CDR3 in amino acids: CASSPRGQGGNIQYF. The CDR3 DNA reads TGTGCCAGCAGCCCCAGGGGCCAGGGCGGAAACATTCAGTACTTC.

The chain has TRBV30 and TRBJ2-7, with D perhaps TRBD1 (6 bases). Germline V lookup: CDR1 GTSNPN, CDR2 SVGIG (reference sequence). This CDR3 region has 12 residues. Trimming removed 2 bases at V and 3 bases at J, with 8 bases between. DNA of the CDR3: TGTGCCTGGAGTCAGGGACACTACGAGCAGTACTTC. Its protein is CAWSQGHYEQYF.

This chain links TRBV7-9 with TRBJ1-6; 7 positions agree with TRBD1. Germline V gene sequence: CDR1 SEHNR, CDR2 FQNEAQ (reference sequence). The length of the CDR3 is 15 residues. V lost 4 bases and J lost 10; bases outside the gene matches: 10. The CDR3 here is CASSSSTGSGSPLHF. CDR3 nucleotides: TGTGCCAGCAGCTCATCGACAGGGTCAGGCTCACCCCTCCACTTT.

The rearrangement joins TRBV15 to TRBJ2-5, with 9 bases matching TRBD2. The V segment lost 6 bases and the J segment 4 bases; nucleotides outside the gene matches: 9. The CDR3 length is 15 residues. In germline, CDR1 is LNHNV, CDR2 YYDKDF (reference sequence). The CDR3 nucleotides are TGTGCCACCAGTACCTCCCCACTAGCGGGAGAGACCCAGTACTTC. Protein sequence: CATSTSPLAGETQYF. Drawing the rest from reference TRBV15 and TRBJ2-5, the complete variable domain is DAMVIQNPRYQVTQFGKPVTLSCSQTLNHNVMYWYQQKSSQAPKLLFHYYDKDFNNEADTPDNFQSRRPNTSFCFLDIRSPGLGDTAMYLCATSTSPLAGETQYFGPGTRLLVL.

This clone was seen only a few times. V is TRBV28 and J is TRBJ1-6; TRBD1 is a possible D gene (5 bases). Trimming cost V 7 bases and J 6 bases, with 22 bases left between them. Germline V lookup: CDR1 MDHEN, CDR2 SYDVKM. The length of the CDR3 is 17 residues. Here the CDR3 reads CASTLDSSPPFNSPLHF. Written as DNA, the CDR3 is TGTGCCAGCACCCTAGACAGCTCACCTCCCTTTAATTCACCCCTCCACTTT. The full variable domain, in which reference TRBV28 and TRBJ1-6 provide the parts outside the CDR3, is DVKVTQSSRYLVKRTGEKVFLECVQDMDHENMFWYRQDPGLGLRLIYFSYDVKMKEKGDIPEGYSVSREKKERFSLILESASTNQTSMYLCASTLDSSPPFNSPLHFGNGTRLTVT.

Concerning this clone: The identical CDR3 is also encoded by other nucleotide sequences in the sample. The genes are TRBV28 and TRBJ1-2; D gene ambiguous. Germline V CDR1 and CDR2: MDHEN, SYDVKM. V lost 6 bases and J 5 bases, leaving 10 bases between the germline ends. The CDR3 totals 12 residues. CDR3 loop: CASSSGPYGYTF. The CDR3 bases are TGTGCCAGCAGCTCCGGACCGTATGGCTACACCTTC.

The CDR3 DNA reads as TGTGCCAGTAGTATCAAGGGCGGGACAGTCCTCTATGGCTACACCTTC. It is translated as CASSIKGGTVLYGYTF. This chain joins TRBV19 and TRBJ1-2; TRBD1 aligns across 7 bases. The J segment lost 4 bases and the V segment lost 3 bases, leaving 11 bases of the junction unmatched. The CDR3 is made up of 16 amino acids. Germline V lookup: CDR1 LNHDA, CDR2 SQIVND (reference sequence).

Concerning this clone itself: The junction and the germline gene differ at one end; a read error may be behind it. This rearrangement joins TRBV28 to TRBJ1-5; 11 nucleotides align to TRBD1. This CDR3 spans 13 amino acids. Germline V gene sequence: CDR1 MDHEN, CDR2 SYDVKM. The CDR3 DNA reads as TGTGCCAGCAGTAAGTTAGGGACAGGGGGTCAGGCTTTT. Amino acids: CASSKLGTGGQAF.

This chain connects TRBV7-2 to TRBJ1-6, with 8 bases matching TRBD1. With V trimmed by 5 bases and J by 6 bases, 12 bases remained unmatched. The germline CDR1 and CDR2 sequences are SGHTA and FQGNSA. The CDR3 totals 17 residues. CDR3 bases: TGTGCCAGCAGCAGCCTCGGACAGGGCACCTTTAATTCACCCCTCCACTTT. This codes for CASSSLGQGTFNSPLHF. Supplemented by reference TRBV7-2 and TRBJ1-6, the full variable domain reads GAGVSQSPSNKVTEKGKDVELRCDPISGHTALYWYRQSLGQGLEFLIYFQGNSAPDKSGLPSDRFSAERTGGSVSTLTIQRTQQEDSAVYLCASSSLGQGTFNSPLHFGNGTRLTVT.

In this sample, this clone turned up a few times. Other DNA variants within this sample encode the same CDR3. The chain carries TRBV30 and TRBJ1-1, with unresolved D. CDR1 GTSNPN and CDR2 SVGIG come from the germline V gene (reference sequence). CDR3 size: 12 residues. Trimming shortened V by 3 bases and J by 2 bases, and 7 bases separated the two germline ends. CDR3 DNA: TGTGCCTGGAGCCGGGAAAACACTGAAGCTTTCTTT. It yields the protein CAWSRENTEAFF.

The chain is built from TRBV7-8 and TRBJ1-1, with 7 bases aligning to TRBD1. Germline V gene data show CDR1 as SGHVS and CDR2 as FQNEAQ. This CDR3 is built from 14 residues. V shed 6 bases, J shed 3 bases, and the junction held 7 bases outside the gene matches. The chain's CDR3 is CASRLRQGDTEAFF. DNA for the CDR3: TGTGCCAGCAGGCTCCGACAGGGAGACACTGAAGCTTTCTTT.

The V gene is TRBV7-9, the J gene TRBJ1-2; TRBD1 matches 7 bases. The junction had 10 bases not matched to a gene; V was cut back by 4 bases and J by 2 bases. This CDR3 has 16 amino acids. Germline V gene data show CDR1 as SEHNR and CDR2 as FQNEAQ (reference sequence). Written as DNA, the CDR3 is TGTGCCAGCAGCTCACCCGGGACAGAGATAAACTATGGCTACACCTTC. It encodes CASSSPGTEINYGYTF.

The chain couples TRBV18 to TRBJ1-2; D gene unclear. CDR3 length: 17 residues. Germline CDR1 is KGHSH and CDR2 is LQKENI. With 2 bases removed from V and 2 bases from J, the gap between germline ends came to 18 bases. The CDR3 here is CASSPSLLEGLNYGYTF. The CDR3 coding sequence is TGTGCCAGCTCACCATCCCTTCTGGAAGGATTAAACTATGGCTACACCTTC.

The chain uses TRBV11-2 and TRBJ1-1; no definite D call. This CDR3 is 15 amino acids long. The V and J ends lost 7 bases and 7 bases respectively, with 22 bases between them. From germline, CDR1 is SGHAT and CDR2 FQNNGV. The CDR3 region is CASTLEALRRNEAFF. DNA for the CDR3: TGTGCCAGCACCCTAGAGGCCCTGCGTCGCAATGAAGCTTTCTTT.

This clone was observed a handful of times. This rearrangement joins TRBV28 to TRBJ2-5, with 9 bases lining up with TRBD1. The J segment lost 6 bases and the V segment lost 1 base, leaving 3 bases of the junction unmatched. Germline values: CDR1 MDHEN, CDR2 SYDVKM. CDR3 length: 14 residues. CDR3 sequence reads: CASSLSDRGKTQYF. The CDR3 DNA reads as TGTGCCAGCAGTTTATCCGACAGGGGGAAGACCCAGTACTTC.

The chain links TRBV6-6 to TRBJ2-1; 9 nucleotides agree with TRBD1. The germline CDR1 and CDR2 sequences are MNHNY and SVGAGI (reference sequence). After removal of 5 bases from V and 4 bases from J, the junction contained 9 bases not matched to a gene. The CDR3 length is 16 residues. CDR3 nucleotide sequence: TGTGCCAGCAGTCGACTTACAGGGGGCGTATACAATGAGCAGTTCTTC. It yields the protein CASSRLTGGVYNEQFF.

The chain carries TRBV2 and TRBJ2-7, with D possibly TRBD1 on 6 matching bases. CDR1 is SNHLY and CDR2 is FYNNEI in the germline V gene. The length of the CDR3 is 15 residues. V was trimmed by 5 bases and J by 2 bases, leaving 16 bases between them. CDR3 region: CASSIVTGNPYEQYF. The CDR3 DNA follows: TGTGCCAGCAGTATCGTAACAGGGAACCCCTACGAGCAGTACTTC.

The CDR3 loop is CASSPQGRNTEAFF. CDR3 bases: TGTGCCAGCAGTCCACAGGGGAGGAACACTGAAGCTTTCTTT. The J gene is TRBJ1-1, the V gene TRBV6-5; TRBD1 aligns across 7 bases. The CDR3 covers 14 residues. CDR1 is MNHEY, CDR2 SVGAGI, per germline. V trimming: 5 bases; J trimming: 1 base; junction bases outside the gene matches: 4.

CDR3 in amino acids: CASSQEAGLTDTQYF. The CDR3 DNA sequence: TGTGCCAGCAGTCAAGAAGCGGGTCTCACAGATACGCAGTATTTT. This chain connects TRBV28 to TRBJ2-3, with a weak D call TRBD2 (6 bases). V was shortened by 5 bases and J by 2 bases, with 14 bases between the two germline ends. Germline lookup yields CDR1 MDHEN and CDR2 SYDVKM. The CDR3 spans 15 residues.

This chain connects TRBV12-5 to TRBJ2-1; 11 bases are a match to TRBD2. Trimming removed 4 bases from V and 0 bases from J; junction bases left unmatched: 8. Germline V gene sequence: CDR1 LGHNT, CDR2 FRNRAP. The CDR3 spans 18 residues. CDR3 in amino acids: CASGSTGTSGSSYNEQFF. The DNA for the CDR3 is TGTGCTAGTGGTTCAACCGGGACTAGCGGTAGCTCCTACAATGAGCAGTTCTTC.